This TCR beta chain derives from a study of shared clonotypes between healthy human individuals. Some clones are missing from TCRdb's copy, which holds only in-frame ones; the method was immunoSEQ multiplex PCR. The repertoire holds some 1.1 million clones, with approximately 75% as singletons. The germline V gene encodes CDR1 LNHDA and CDR2 SQIVND (reference sequence). The CDR3 sequence is 14 residues long. V was trimmed by 6 bases and J by 1 base, leaving 9 bases between them. This rearrangement joins TRBV19 to TRBJ2-2; D call uncertain. This receptor was identified in a man between 18 and 29 years old in good health. Some clones in this sample may be carry-over from other donors' samples. Sequenced: memory CD4+ T cells from PBMCs. Subset: CD45RA-negative fraction. The CDR3, as DNA: TGTGCCAGTAGCCAGAGGAAGAACACCGGGGAGCTGTTTTTT. Its protein is CASSQRKNTGELFF.